One sample yielded the 13 T cell receptor beta chains listed below, sequenced in a study of control samples from healthy donors and cancer patients. Profiled with immunoSEQ multiplex PCR; TCRdb holds only in-frame clones, not every one. The table lists roughly 29,000 clones, roughly 78% of them singletons, with 20% to 25% in the top ten. The specimen sequenced was PBMCs. Receptor source: a man in his 60s with head and neck cancer.

This clone has just a few counts. The chain employs TRBV6-1 and TRBJ2-3, with 7 bases that match TRBD2. V lost 1 base, J lost 5 bases, and 3 bases stayed unmatched. The V gene's germline CDR1 is MNHNS and CDR2 SASEGT. The CDR3 is made up of 14 amino acids. This CDR3 reads CASSEGTSKDTQYF. DNA for the CDR3: TGTGCCAGCAGTGAAGGGACTAGTAAAGATACGCAGTATTTT.

J is TRBJ1-4 and V is TRBV7-2, with D perhaps matching TRBD1 (5 bases). The V gene lost 5 bases and the J gene lost 5 bases, with 12 bases spanning the gap. Germline V gene lookup returns CDR1 SGHTA and CDR2 FQGNSA. CDR3 length equals 14 residues. CDR3 nucleotides: TGTGCCAGCAGCGGAAGGGCAGGGAATGAAAAACTGTTTTTT. Encoded protein: CASSGRAGNEKLFF.

This clone came up a few times. This chain links TRBV6-6 with TRBJ1-1, with TRBD1 matching over 11 bases. Germline lookup yields CDR1 MNHNY and CDR2 SVGAGI (reference sequence). V gave up 3 bases and J gave up 6 bases; unmatched junction bases: 6. The CDR3 is 15 amino acids. The CDR3 protein is CASSYPGQGVPEAFF. DNA for the CDR3: TGTGCCAGCAGTTATCCGGGACAGGGGGTGCCTGAAGCTTTCTTT.

The genes are TRBV10-3 and TRBJ1-6; possible D gene TRBD1, 6 bases. The CDR3 totals 14 residues. Germline loops: CDR1 ENHRY, CDR2 SYGVKD. The V end lost 6 bases, the J end lost 7 bases, and 13 bases lay between the germline ends. CDR3 sequence: CAIRQTGTNSPLHF. The CDR3 region has the DNA TGTGCCATCAGGCAGACAGGAACAAATTCACCCCTCCACTTT.

This clone has more than one count but fewer than ten. The chain couples TRBV4-3 to TRBJ2-5, with D uncertain. This CDR3 comprises 15 residues. The V gene lost 8 bases and the J gene lost 4 bases, with 20 bases spanning the gap. Per the germline V gene, CDR1 is LGHNA and CDR2 is YSLEER. For the CDR3, the DNA is TGCGCCAGCGGCTTGGGCGGTCAGCCGGGAGAGACCCAGTACTTC. Translation gives CASGLGGQPGETQYF.

The chain combines TRBV18 with TRBJ1-1; weak D call: TRBD1 (6 bases). V was cut by 1 base and J by 4 bases, with 13 bases left in between. The CDR3 runs to 15 residues. CDR1 and CDR2 (germline): KGHSH, LQKENI. The chain's CDR3 is CASSPREQGSTEAFF. In nucleotides, the CDR3 is TGTGCCAGCTCACCACGTGAGCAGGGGAGCACTGAAGCTTTCTTT. The whole variable domain, remainder taken from reference TRBV18 and TRBJ1-1, is NAGVMQNPRHLVRRRGQEARLRCSPMKGHSHVYWYRQLPEEGLKFMVYLQKENIIDESGMPKERFSAEFPKEGPSILRIQQVVRGDSAAYFCASSPREQGSTEAFFGQGTRLTVV.

V and J are TRBV5-4 and TRBJ2-3, with D maybe TRBD1 (5 bases). The CDR3 covers 16 residues. Germline V lookup: CDR1 SGHNT, CDR2 YYREEE (reference sequence). Trimming removed 7 bases at V and 0 bases at J, with 18 bases between. CDR3 bases: TGTGCCAGCTTCCAGGGTCCTGACTCTAGCACAGATACGCAGTATTTT. Residues: CASFQGPDSSTDTQYF.

V and J are TRBV2 and TRBJ1-4; weak D call: TRBD1 (6 bases). In germline, CDR1 is SNHLY, CDR2 FYNNEI. Trimming cost V 6 bases and J 6 bases, with 11 bases left between them. The length of the CDR3 is 13 residues. The CDR3 protein is CASSGTPDEKLFF. Here the CDR3 DNA reads TGTGCCAGCAGCGGGACACCTGATGAAAAACTGTTTTTT.

The gene calls are TRBV28 and TRBJ1-2; a possible D gene is TRBD1 (5 bases). Germline lookup yields CDR1 MDHEN and CDR2 SYDVKM. This CDR3 region has 14 residues. The germline V and J ends were trimmed by 7 bases and 8 bases, with 20 bases remaining between them. In nucleotides, the CDR3 is TGTGCCAGCAAACCCCCCCGCGGGGCAGGCGGCTACACCTTC. Its protein is CASKPPRGAGGYTF.

The chain carries TRBV30 and TRBJ2-1, with 9 bases aligning to TRBD2. The CDR3 covers 13 residues. V was clipped by 8 bases and J by 7 bases; unmatched bases: 9. Looked up from germline, CDR1 is GTSNPN and CDR2 is SVGIG (reference sequence). The CDR3 loop is CARGTSSLNEQFF. In DNA, the CDR3 is TGTGCCCGCGGGACTAGCAGTTTAAATGAGCAGTTCTTC.

V is TRBV9 and J is TRBJ1-1, with 7 bases aligning to TRBD1. Germline lookup yields CDR1 SGDLS and CDR2 YYNGEE. The CDR3 consists of 15 residues. V lost 4 bases, J lost 8 bases, and 14 bases stayed unmatched. The CDR3 loop is CASSSRGLGQQEAFF. CDR3 nucleotides: TGTGCCAGCAGCTCAAGAGGTCTGGGACAGCAAGAAGCTTTCTTT.

V gene TRBV4-3 combines with J gene TRBJ2-7; 8 positions match TRBD1. The germline V gene encodes CDR1 LGHNA and CDR2 YSLEER. J was trimmed by 4 bases and V by 0 bases; bases with no gene match: 8. There are 16 residues in the CDR3. The CDR3 sequence: CASSQDTSDREYEQYF. The CDR3 DNA reads as TGCGCCAGCAGCCAAGATACATCGGACAGGGAATACGAGCAGTACTTC.

The rearrangement joins TRBV30 to TRBJ2-1, with 7 positions matching TRBD2. This CDR3 comprises 13 residues. Germline lookup yields CDR1 GTSNPN and CDR2 SVGIG (reference sequence). J lost 2 bases, V lost 7 bases, and 5 bases had no gene match. The CDR3 reads CALREFTYNEQFF. For the CDR3, the DNA is TGTGCCTTGCGGGAGTTCACCTACAATGAGCAGTTCTTC.